These 15 T cell receptor beta chains were all obtained from the same sample, sequenced in a study of response to subunit inactivated influenza vaccine. From the RT-PCR reads, TCRdb called clonotypes with MiXCR, one entry per CDR3 protein. Here the sample spans fewer than 700,000 distinct CDR3 sequences, under 15% being singletons. The specimen comprised PBMCs from blood, sampled roughly 48 days after vaccination. All receptors come from a man in his forties or fifties who received an inactivated influenza vaccine.

V usage is TRBV28 and J usage is TRBJ2-3; TRBD1 matches at 11 bases. Germline V gene sequence: CDR1 MDHEN, CDR2 SYDVKM. The CDR3 length is 14 residues. V trimming: 5 bases; J trimming: 7 bases; junction bases outside the gene matches: 5. The CDR3 nucleotides are TGTGCCAGCAGTCCAGGACAGGGGGCGCATACGCAGTATTTT. The encoded protein is CASSPGQGAHTQYF.

This clonotype turned up a few times. The chain employs TRBV20-1 and TRBJ2-1; a weak D match, TRBD1 (6 bases). V was clipped by 4 bases and J by 0 bases, with 16 bases between them. Germline values: CDR1 DFQATT, CDR2 SNEGSKA (reference sequence). This CDR3 is 16 amino acids long. In DNA form, the CDR3 reads TGCAGTGCTAAACCAGGGGCCGCTAGCTCCTACAATGAGCAGTTCTTC. As protein: CSAKPGAASSYNEQFF.

The chain has TRBV11-2 and TRBJ2-5, with 12 bases aligning to TRBD2. Germline values: CDR1 SGHAT, CDR2 FQNNGV. This CDR3 has 16 residues. Germline trimming cut 5 bases from V and 5 bases from J; bases unmatched to any gene: 9. The CDR3 sequence: CASSLKVGLAGETQYF. The CDR3 nucleotides are TGTGCCAGCAGCCTAAAGGTGGGACTAGCGGGCGAGACCCAGTACTTC.

There are many counts of this clonotype. Compared with germline, one end of the junction differs, possibly owing to a read error. V is TRBV12-3 or TRBV12-4 and J is TRBJ2-7; D possibly matches TRBD1 or TRBD2 (5 bases each). This CDR3 comprises 15 residues. The CDR3 here is CASSSPGAFSHEQYF. CDR3 nucleotides: TGTGCCAGCAGTTCTCCCGGGGCCTTCTCCCACGAGCAGTACTTC.

This clonotype has only a few counts. This rearrangement joins TRBV20-1 to TRBJ2-6; D remains unclear. Germline assignment: CDR1 DFQATT and CDR2 SNEGSKA (reference sequence). V dropped 6 bases and J dropped 1 base, with 7 bases sitting between them. The CDR3 consists of 13 residues. The CDR3, as DNA: TGCAGTGCGGCAGGTTCTGGGGCCAACGTCCTGACTTTC. Translation gives CSAAGSGANVLTF.

This clonotype was picked up a small number of times. V is TRBV28 and J is TRBJ2-1; 7 bases map to TRBD1. This CDR3 contains 13 residues. With 3 bases clipped from V and 9 bases from J, the junction kept 5 bases outside the gene matches. Looked up from germline, CDR1 is MDHEN and CDR2 is SYDVKM. The CDR3 bases are TGTGCCAGCAGTTTTGAGGGGGCGCGTGAGCAGTTCTTC. Translating it yields CASSFEGAREQFF.

The chain carries TRBV6-1 and TRBJ2-4, with 7 bases aligning to TRBD1. The CDR3 has 15 amino acids. The junction had 7 bases not matched to a gene; V was cut back by 6 bases and J by 2 bases. The germline V gene encodes CDR1 MNHNS and CDR2 SASEGT. CDR3: CASSDRVLSKNIQYF. The CDR3 DNA follows: TGTGCCAGCAGCGACAGGGTGTTGTCCAAAAACATTCAGTACTTC.

At least ten counts were recorded for this clonotype. The CDR3 region is CASSRTSGGYEQYF. CDR3 coding DNA: TGTGCCAGCAGCCGGACTAGCGGGGGCTACGAGCAGTACTTC. The V gene is TRBV7-2, the J gene TRBJ2-7, with 13 bases fitting TRBD2. The CDR3 extends over 14 amino acids. V lost 5 bases to trimming and J lost 3 bases; unmatched junction nucleotides: 1. Germline CDR1 and CDR2: SGHTA and FQGNSA.

This clonotype was recorded a few times. J is TRBJ2-1 and V is TRBV29-1; possibly TRBD2 for D (6 bases). Per germline, CDR1 SQVTM and CDR2 ANQGSEA. V was shortened by 3 bases and J by 6 bases, with 15 bases between the two germline ends. The CDR3 loop spans 14 amino acids. Here the CDR3 DNA reads TGCAGCGTTGAGACTCCAGGAGGGGTCAATGAGCAGTTCTTC. Protein sequence: CSVETPGGVNEQFF.

This chain links TRBV20-1 with TRBJ1-6, with 7 nucleotides matching TRBD1. Trimming took 3 bases from V and 8 from J; bases not matched to a gene: 7. The germline V gene has CDR1 DFQATT and CDR2 SNEGSKA (reference sequence). The CDR3 sequence is 14 residues long. The CDR3 bases are TGCAGTGCTAGGAAGGGACAGCCAGATTCACCCCTCCACTTT. Amino acid sequence: CSARKGQPDSPLHF.

There are a few counts of this clonotype. The chain couples TRBV6-6 to TRBJ2-7; D is unclear. CDR3 length equals 11 residues. Germline CDR1 MNHNY, CDR2 SVGAGI (reference sequence). Trimming stripped 2 bases from V and 6 bases from J, with 5 bases between. DNA for the CDR3: TGTGCCAGCAGTTACGGTGGCGAGCAGTACTTC. Translation gives CASSYGGEQYF.

In this sample, this clonotype turned up a few times. This sequence joins TRBV6-4 and TRBJ2-1; D is perhaps TRBD1 or TRBD2 (6 bases each). The V end was cut by 4 bases, the J end by 4 bases, with 14 bases between. The CDR3 has 15 residues. Germline V gives CDR1 MRHNA, CDR2 SNTAGT. The DNA of the CDR3 is TGTGCCAGCAGTGCGGAGGGGGGCCCTTACAATGAGCAGTTCTTC. Encoded protein: CASSAEGGPYNEQFF.

This chain joins TRBV5-1 and TRBJ2-1; TRBD1 matches 9 bases. The V and J ends lost 3 bases and 12 bases, in that order; junction bases with no gene match: 7. Germline V gives CDR1 SGHRS, CDR2 YFSETQ. This CDR3 contains 13 residues. CDR3 DNA sequence: TGCGCCAGCAGCTCCGGGACAGGGTGGGTGCAGTTCTTC. This codes for CASSSGTGWVQFF.

The gene calls are TRBV6-1 and TRBJ2-3; D is unresolved. V shed 8 bases and J shed 1 base, with 13 bases lying between them. This CDR3 comprises 14 residues. The germline gives CDR1 MNHNS, CDR2 SASEGT. The CDR3 DNA reads TGTGCCAGCGCCGAGCAGACTCGCACAGATACGCAGTATTTT. Protein product: CASAEQTRTDTQYF.

The rearrangement uses TRBV4-1 and TRBJ2-3; D gene ambiguous. Deletions cut 0 bases from V and 1 base from J, with 8 bases between. CDR1 is MGHRA, CDR2 YSYEKL, per germline. CDR3 length: 15 amino acids. The CDR3 spells CASSQDRTRTDTQYF. The CDR3 DNA reads TGCGCCAGCAGCCAAGATCGAACGCGCACAGATACGCAGTATTTT.